This TCR beta chain appears in the sequencing data of a study of CD8 T cells in Susac syndrome. Reverse transcription of about 0.5 to 1 ug RNA was carried out with random hexamers. One entry per CDR3 protein, called by TCRdb with MiXCR from the immunoSEQ multiplex PCR reads. This sample has 250,000 to 300,000 distinct CDR3 sequences, with about 85% found just once. The authors carried out high-throughput sequencing of TCR beta. They applied it to CD8+ and CD4+ T cells obtained from blood. The ends were cut back, 9 bases at V and 1 base at J, with 14 bases in the middle. Germline loops: CDR1 SGDLS, CDR2 YYNGEE. CDR3 length: 14 amino acids.

The chain carries TRBV9 and TRBJ2-1; unclear D gene. The sequencing input was CD8+ T cells from PBMCs. The sequence was obtained from a human donor with multiple sclerosis. The CDR3 is CAKIHRRSYNEQFF. The DNA of the CDR3 is TGTGCCAAGATCCATAGGAGATCCTACAATGAGCAGTTCTTC.